These T cell receptor beta chains were read from a single sample in a study of cytomegalovirus exposure and HLA in healthy donors. Only in-frame clones appear in the TCRdb table, and some are missing; sequencing was by immunoSEQ multiplex PCR. Of 180,000 or so clones listed, about four fifths are singletons. The material sequenced was PBMCs. These receptors were collected from a female donor in good health and CMV-seronegative. The CDR3 runs from the conserved cysteine through the conserved F or W.

j_call | v_call | cdr3_aa
TRBJ1-1 | TRBV28 | CASSPGLATEAFF
TRBJ1-2 | TRBV10-2 | CASGGGYYGYTF
TRBJ2-7 | TRBV4-2 | CASSQAGLAGDYEQYF
TRBJ1-4 | TRBV4-1 | CASSLLAAEKLFF
TRBJ2-3 | TRBV9 | CASSVDSPGDTQYF
TRBJ1-2 | TRBV15 | CATSKDRNKYGYTF
TRBJ2-5 | TRBV28 | CASTPGETHRGEGETQYF
TRBJ1-2 | TRBV7-9 | CASSIADNYGYTF
TRBJ2-1 | TRBV29-1 | CSVDPAGQGYNEQFF
TRBJ1-6 | TRBV30 | CAWRRDRGNSPLHF
TRBJ1-4 | TRBV7-2 | CASSLTQGVDEKLFF
TRBJ2-5 | TRBV19 | CASSHITTGGETQYF
TRBJ1-2 | TRBV27 | CASSGDRDYGYTF
TRBJ1-2 | TRBV6-1 | CASSEEGRGPYGYTF
TRBJ2-2 | TRBV6-5 | CASSYFGQNTGELFF
TRBJ2-7 | TRBV9 | CASSPQGRTYEQYF
TRBJ2-3 | TRBV11-2 | CASSLGRGQGTSTDTQYF
TRBJ1-2 | TRBV9 | CASSVLTGQGDGYTF
TRBJ1-5 | TRBV6-5 | CASSYSSITDQPQHF
TRBJ2-7 | TRBV5-1 | CASGVTGSYEQYF
TRBJ2-7 | TRBV13 | CASSSPGGVSYEQYF
TRBJ2-7 | TRBV11-3 | CASSSQGNEQYF
TRBJ2-2 | TRBV10-2 | CASSVYRREGELFF
TRBJ2-1 | TRBV9 | CASSATSGGNNEQFF
TRBJ1-2 | TRBV10-3 | CASSEAGGAHYGYTF